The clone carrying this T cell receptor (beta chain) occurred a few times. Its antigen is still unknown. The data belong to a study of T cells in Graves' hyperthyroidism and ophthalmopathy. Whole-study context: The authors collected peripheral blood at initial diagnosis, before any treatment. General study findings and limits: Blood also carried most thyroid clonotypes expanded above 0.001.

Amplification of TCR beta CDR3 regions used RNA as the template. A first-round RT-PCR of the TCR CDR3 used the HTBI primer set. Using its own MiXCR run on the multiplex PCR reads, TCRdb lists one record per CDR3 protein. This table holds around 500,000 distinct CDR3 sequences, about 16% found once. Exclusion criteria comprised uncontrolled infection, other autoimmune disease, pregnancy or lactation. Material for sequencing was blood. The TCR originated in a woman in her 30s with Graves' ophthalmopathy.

In nucleotides, the CDR3 is TGCAGCGTTGCCGAACTAGCGGGAGGGCCGGACGAGCAGTACTTC. Translated: CSVAELAGGPDEQYF. The chain employs TRBV29-1 and TRBJ2-7; 13 nucleotides match TRBD2. The CDR3 length is 15 residues. Germline CDR1 reads SQVTM; CDR2 reads ANQGSEA. J lost 5 bases, V lost 4 bases, and 8 bases had no gene match.